Listed below are T cell receptor beta chains from one sample, sequenced in a study of blood T cell repertoires in COVID-19. Clones were read by immunoSEQ multiplex PCR, and TCRdb kept only the in-frame ones, dropping some. The sample consists of about 270,000 clones, around nine tenths of them appearing once. Sequencing was performed on PBMCs or T cells enriched from blood (not recorded which). These TCRs come from a woman younger than 35 who had recovered from COVID-19. CDR3s include the opening cysteine and the closing phenylalanine or tryptophan. Each record gives: V gene, J gene, CDR3 protein.

TRBV10-3,TRBJ1-4,CAISESPDSPGEKLFF
TRBV11-3,TRBJ1-1,CASSFGQEATEAFF
TRBV15,TRBJ1-1,CATSRVDRGATEAFF
TRBV7-9,TRBJ1-4,CASSLDGQGYEKLFF
TRBV7-2,TRBJ1-2,CASSPSGRYLGYGYTF
TRBV7-2,TRBJ2-7,CASSLGEGPLGYEQYF
TRBV7-6,TRBJ2-7,CASSSIAGGPRGSYEQYF
TRBV7-9,TRBJ2-3,CASKVTGGSVTDTQYF
TRBV11-1,TRBJ1-1,CASSPPGQGGGTEAFF
TRBV27,TRBJ1-6,CASSPALGPSYNSPLHF
TRBV5-8,TRBJ1-6,CATAWGGSPLHF
TRBV10-1,TRBJ2-1,CASSAGSSGGLSSYNEQFF
TRBV3-1/TRBV3-2,TRBJ1-2,CASSRTGESYGYTF
TRBV21-1,TRBJ2-3,CASSRTTGTGGTDTQYF
TRBV6-1,TRBJ2-1,CASSERSTYNEQFF
TRBV4-1,TRBJ2-5,CASSQRLGVWAQYF
TRBV6-5,TRBJ2-5,CASGLRPRETQYF
TRBV30,TRBJ1-3,CAWRARPGNTIYF
TRBV27,TRBJ1-2,CASSPWGQGPLSSFGYTF
TRBV4-1,TRBJ1-2,CASSQGLGRTNYGYTF
TRBV24-1,TRBJ1-1,CATRSRENTEAFF
TRBV28,TRBJ1-1,CASSSRTGGPEAFF
TRBV11-2,TRBJ2-3,CASSPGRGLAGVSTDTQYF
TRBV11-2,TRBJ1-4,CASSSVTGSPNEKLFF
TRBV9,TRBJ2-1,CASTKGASGTTGPYNEQFF
TRBV7-9,TRBJ1-5,CASSSTGGYQPQHF
TRBV5-6,TRBJ1-2,CASSLGGASYGYTF
TRBV2,TRBJ2-7,CASVFPGQGAYEQYF
TRBV7-9,TRBJ1-1,CASGGRTGESPEAFF
TRBV6-2/TRBV6-3,TRBJ1-3,CASSYDPDRYSGNTIYF
TRBV5-4,TRBJ2-2,CASRYSGTGVSGELFF
TRBV5-1,TRBJ1-1,CASSPRPGTGDVSENTEAFF
TRBV4-3,TRBJ1-5,CASSQDRAEVSNQPQHF
TRBV19,TRBJ1-4,CASSILGAGSSEKLFF
TRBV5-1,TRBJ2-2,CASSPQRTGAPGELFF
TRBV6-1,TRBJ1-3,CASSERGTAYSGNTIYF
TRBV6-5,TRBJ1-1,CASSRVWGTEAFF
TRBV7-6,TRBJ2-2,CASSLLLAGVNTGELFF
TRBV4-2,TRBJ1-4,CASSQDFQTVTNEKLFF
TRBV6-5,TRBJ2-7,CASMKRGREQYF
TRBV28,TRBJ1-6,CASSPSSSYNSPLHF
TRBV4-1,TRBJ2-3,CASSQAGTSGELTDTQYF
TRBV20-1,TRBJ2-7,CSARKHEQYF
TRBV5-6,TRBJ2-5,CASSVRLAGGAETQYF
TRBV30,TRBJ1-4,CAWRRTGRYQTNEKLFF
TRBV18,TRBJ1-2,CASSPAGVYGYTF
TRBV28,TRBJ2-7,CASSTPPTGINEQYF
TRBV19,TRBJ1-1,CASSIWRSLNTEAFF
TRBV11-3,TRBJ2-7,CASSSGAGDNYEQYF
TRBV10-3,TRBJ1-2,CAIKPGQLHYGYTF
TRBV16,TRBJ1-1,CASSQSVRGVEAFF